This T cell receptor (beta chain) is drawn from a study of blood T cell repertoires in COVID-19. Germline V gene sequence: CDR1 SEHNR, CDR2 FQNEAQ (reference sequence). This CDR3 comprises 16 residues. V was pared by 1 base and J by 3 bases, with 15 bases between. This clone has just a few counts. Method: immunoSEQ multiplex PCR; TCRdb's copy keeps in-frame clones and lacks some. The data contain over 70,000 clones, around three quarters of them singletons. This chain uses TRBV7-9 with TRBJ1-1; D perhaps matches TRBD1 (6 bases). The sequence was obtained from a woman in her 70s with acute or convalescent COVID-19. The specimen was peripheral blood. DNA for the CDR3: TGTGCCAGCAGCTTAGATATGGGGGGGGCTGACACTGAAGCTTTCTTT. Amino acid sequence: CASSLDMGGADTEAFF.